This record concerns one T cell receptor beta chain sequence. This CDR3 contains 17 residues. Germline CDR1 and CDR2: MNHNS and SASEGT. V was shortened by 0 bases and J by 3 bases, with 18 bases between the two germline ends. The data stem from a study of control samples from healthy donors and cancer patients. Assay used: immunoSEQ multiplex PCR; TCRdb lists only in-frame clones, some missing. Here the sample spans about 94,000 clones, 90% being singletons. This receptor was obtained from a woman between 18 and 30 years old in good health. Sequenced input: blood. The V gene is TRBV6-1, the J gene TRBJ2-7; weak D call: TRBD1 (6 bases). CDR3 DNA sequence: TGTGCCAGCAGTGAAGCGGGGGCAATGATTTGGAGCTACGAGCAGTACTTC. This sequence encodes CASSEAGAMIWSYEQYF.